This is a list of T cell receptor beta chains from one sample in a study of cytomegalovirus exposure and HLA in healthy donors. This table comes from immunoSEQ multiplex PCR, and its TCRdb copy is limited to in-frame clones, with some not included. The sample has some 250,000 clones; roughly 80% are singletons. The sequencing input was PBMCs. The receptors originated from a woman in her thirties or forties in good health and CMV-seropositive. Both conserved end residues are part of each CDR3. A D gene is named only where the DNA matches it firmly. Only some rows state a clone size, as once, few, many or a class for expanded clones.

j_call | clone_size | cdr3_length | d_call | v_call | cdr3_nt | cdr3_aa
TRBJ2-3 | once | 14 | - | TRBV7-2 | TGTGCCAGCAGCCCCCTGGGTGCCGGGAATACGCAGTATTTT | CASSPLGAGNTQYF
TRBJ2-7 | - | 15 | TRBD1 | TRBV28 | TGTGCCAGCAGTTTTTACAGGGGCTACTCCTACGAGCAGTACTTC | CASSFYRGYSYEQYF
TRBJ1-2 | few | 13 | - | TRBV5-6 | TGTGCCAGCAACCCCCAGGGTCCCTATGGCTACACCTTC | CASNPQGPYGYTF
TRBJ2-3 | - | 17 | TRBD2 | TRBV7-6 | TGTGCCAGCAGCTTAGGGACTAGCGGGGGGGTCACAGATACGCAGTATTTT | CASSLGTSGGVTDTQYF
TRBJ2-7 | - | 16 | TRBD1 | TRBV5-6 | TGTGCCAGCAGCGCCGGACAGGGGGCAAGTCCCTACGAGCAGTACTTC | CASSAGQGASPYEQYF
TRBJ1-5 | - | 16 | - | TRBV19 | TGTGCCAGTAGTAGAGGGCCTGGCAGGAGGGATCAGCCCCAGCATTTT | CASSRGPGRRDQPQHF
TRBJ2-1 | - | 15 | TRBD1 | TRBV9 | TGTGCCAGCAGCCCTTATGGACAGGGCGGGCATGAGCAGTTCTTC | CASSPYGQGGHEQFF
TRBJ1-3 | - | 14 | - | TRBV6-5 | TGTGCCAGCAGTCGCCCCGGGTTTGGGAACACCATATATTTT | CASSRPGFGNTIYF
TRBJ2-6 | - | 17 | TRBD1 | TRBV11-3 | TGTGCCAGCAGCCGAGGGACAGGACGGGCTGGGGCCAACGTCCTGACTTTC | CASSRGTGRAGANVLTF
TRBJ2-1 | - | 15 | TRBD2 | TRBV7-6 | TGTGCCAGCAGCCTGGGACTAGCCCTGGGGAATGAGCAGTTCTTC | CASSLGLALGNEQFF
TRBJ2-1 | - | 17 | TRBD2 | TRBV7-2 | TGTGCCAGCAGCTCGGGAGTAGCGGGGGGCCTTTACAATGAGCAGTTCTTC | CASSSGVAGGLYNEQFF
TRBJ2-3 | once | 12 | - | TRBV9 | TGTGCCAGCAGCCGGAGTTCAGATACGCAGTATTTT | CASSRSSDTQYF
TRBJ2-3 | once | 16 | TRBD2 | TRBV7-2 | TGTGCCAGCAGCTTACAAGCGGGGGGGATCACAGATACGCAGTATTTT | CASSLQAGGITDTQYF
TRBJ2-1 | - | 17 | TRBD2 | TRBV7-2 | TGTGCCAGCAGCTTAGCTCAACTAGCGGGGGGAGTTAATGAGCAGTTCTTC | CASSLAQLAGGVNEQFF
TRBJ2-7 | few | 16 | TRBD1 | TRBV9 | TGTGCCAGCAGCGTAGTACAGGGGGCATCGTGGGACGAGCAGTACTTC | CASSVVQGASWDEQYF
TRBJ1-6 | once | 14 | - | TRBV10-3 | TGTGCCTACCGAGGGAACCTAAATAATTCACCCCTCCACTTT | CAYRGNLNNSPLHF
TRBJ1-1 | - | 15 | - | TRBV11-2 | TGTGCCAGCAGCTTAGGAAGAGGCGGCGGCACTGAAGCTTTCTTT | CASSLGRGGGTEAFF
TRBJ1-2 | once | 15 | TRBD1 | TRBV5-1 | TGCGCCAGCAGCGGGGGGACAGGTCTTAACTATGGCTACACCTTC | CASSGGTGLNYGYTF
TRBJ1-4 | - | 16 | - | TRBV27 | TGTGCCAGCAGTTCGGCCCCGGGACAAATGGGTGAAAAACTGTTTTTT | CASSSAPGQMGEKLFF
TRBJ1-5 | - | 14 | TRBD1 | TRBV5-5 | TGTGCCAGCAGCCCAGGACAGGAGAATCAGCCCCAGCATTTT | CASSPGQENQPQHF
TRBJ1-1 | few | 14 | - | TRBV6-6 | TGTGCCAGCAGTTATTCTACTGGACAGACTGAAGCTTTCTTT | CASSYSTGQTEAFF
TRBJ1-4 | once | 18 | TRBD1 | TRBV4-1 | TGCGCCAGCACCGCCTCCGGGACAGGGGTTAGGAGGAATGAAAAACTGTTTTTT | CASTASGTGVRRNEKLFF